A single sample gave rise to the 26 T cell receptor beta chains below, sequenced in a study of blood T cell repertoires in COVID-19. Method: immunoSEQ multiplex PCR; TCRdb's copy keeps in-frame clones and lacks some. The sample lists some 120,000 clones; 55% to 75% were seen once. Sequencing used peripheral blood. These receptors all come from a woman aged 70-85 years with acute or convalescent COVID-19.

In this sample, this clone turned up once. The chain joins TRBV5-1 to TRBJ1-1, with 9 bases identical to TRBD1. V was pared by 4 bases and J by 4 bases, with 5 bases of the junction left unmatched. This CDR3 is 14 amino acids long. Germline CDR1 and CDR2: SGHRS and YFSETQ. The CDR3 DNA reads TGCGCCAGCAGCCCCGGGACAGGGCTCACTGAAGCTTTCTTT. Translating gives CASSPGTGLTEAFF.

The J gene is TRBJ1-2, the V gene TRBV27, with 12 bases that match TRBD1. Trimming at V came to 6 bases and at J to 4 bases, leaving 9 bases not matched to a gene. Germline CDR1 is MNHEY and CDR2 is SMNVEV (reference sequence). This CDR3 contains 16 residues. CDR3 sequence (DNA): TGTGCCAGCAGCAATACCCCGGGACAGGGGGCCTATGGCTACACCTTC. It translates to CASSNTPGQGAYGYTF.

The chain recombines TRBV9 with TRBJ2-3; TRBD2 matches 7 bases. Trimming at V came to 1 base and at J to 2 bases, leaving 7 bases not matched to a gene. Germline loops: CDR1 SGDLS, CDR2 YYNGEE. The CDR3 has 16 amino acids. The CDR3, as DNA: TGTGCCAGCAGCGTATGGATGGGGGGGATCACAGATACGCAGTATTTT. Encoded protein: CASSVWMGGITDTQYF.

The chain combines TRBV6-2 or TRBV6-3 with TRBJ2-7, with D uncertain. V shed 5 bases and J shed 5 bases, with 10 bases lying between them. The CDR3 has 12 amino acids. The V gene's germline CDR1 is MNHEY and CDR2 SVGEGT. The DNA for the CDR3 is TGTGCCAGCAGTACATACAATGACGAGCAGTACTTC. It translates to CASSTYNDEQYF.

This clone was found a few times. The gene calls are TRBV5-1 and TRBJ1-2; TRBD1 aligns across 8 bases. With V trimmed by 4 bases and J by 4 bases, 12 bases remained unmatched. Germline CDR1 and CDR2: SGHRS and YFSETQ. CDR3 length: 16 amino acids. CDR3 coding DNA: TGCGCCAGCAGCATGGATACAGGGGGTCGCGTCTATGGCTACACCTTC. This sequence encodes CASSMDTGGRVYGYTF.

This clone was recorded a few times. V is TRBV5-1 and J is TRBJ1-2; no clear D gene. The CDR3 is made up of 15 amino acids. V gave up 1 base and J gave up 0 bases, with 10 bases separating them. CDR1 is SGHRS and CDR2 is YFSETQ in the germline V gene. As DNA, the CDR3 is TGCGCCAGCAGCTTGATCGGGGAACCTAACTATGGCTACACCTTC. Amino acid sequence: CASSLIGEPNYGYTF.

This clone was counted between two and nine times. The V gene is TRBV29-1, the J gene TRBJ2-7; D is perhaps TRBD1 (5 bases). The CDR3 has 12 amino acids. Germline V gene lookup returns CDR1 SQVTM and CDR2 ANQGSEA. V lost 7 bases, J lost 0 bases, and 10 bases lay in between. This CDR3 reads CSAGRGSYEQYF. CDR3 nucleotides: TGCAGCGCTGGTAGGGGCTCCTACGAGCAGTACTTC.

This clone was recorded a few times. The rearrangement links TRBV10-3 to TRBJ1-1; 8 nucleotides align to TRBD1. The germline V gene has CDR1 ENHRY and CDR2 SYGVKD. The V gene end was trimmed by 10 bases and the J gene end by 0 bases; junction bases not matched to a gene: 16. CDR3 length: 17 residues. The CDR3 DNA follows: TGTGCCACGCTTACCCGGACAGGGCCTAGTATGAACACTGAAGCTTTCTTT. This gives the protein CATLTRTGPSMNTEAFF.

The chain joins TRBV20-1 to TRBJ1-6; D perhaps matches TRBD1 (5 bases). The CDR3 is made up of 12 amino acids. Germline CDR1 and CDR2: DFQATT and SNEGSKA (reference sequence). Trimming left V 3 bases short and J 14 bases short, with 14 bases between. In nucleotides, the CDR3 is TGCAGTGCTAGTTCGTCGGCGGGGGCCCTCCACTTT. Protein: CSASSSAGALHF.

The chain joins TRBV29-1 to TRBJ1-2; 11 positions agree with TRBD1. V lost 3 bases to trimming and J lost 0 bases; unmatched junction nucleotides: 3. The CDR3 has 15 amino acids. Germline-derived CDR1 and CDR2 are SQVTM and ANQGSEA. For the CDR3, the DNA is TGCAGCGTTGATCCGGGACAGGGGGCTAACTATGGCTACACCTTC. This encodes CSVDPGQGANYGYTF. Filled out from reference TRBV29-1 and TRBJ1-2, the complete variable domain reads SAVISQKPSRDICQRGTSLTIQCQVDSQVTMMFWYRQQPGQSLTLIATANQGSEATYESGFVIDKFPISRPNLTFSTLTVSNMSPEDSSIYLCSVDPGQGANYGYTFGSGTRLTVV.

CDR3 DNA: TGTGCCAGCAGTGTGCAGGGGCGCGACACTGAAGCTTTCTTT. This translates into CASSVQGRDTEAFF. The chain joins TRBV2 to TRBJ1-1; a weak D match, TRBD1 (6 bases). The CDR3 totals 14 residues. From germline, CDR1 is SNHLY and CDR2 FYNNEI. Trimming removed 4 bases from V and 3 bases from J, with 12 bases in between. The full variable domain, in which reference TRBV2 and TRBJ1-1 provide the parts outside the CDR3, is EPEVTQTPSHQVTQMGQEVILRCVPISNHLYFYWYRQILGQKVEFLVSFYNNEISEKSEIFDDQFSVERPDGSNFTLKIRSTKLEDSAMYFCASSVQGRDTEAFFGQGTRLTVV.

This clone was picked up many times. The chain is built from TRBV19 and TRBJ2-7; D is undetermined. CDR1 and CDR2 (germline): LNHDA, SQIVND (reference sequence). The CDR3 runs to 14 residues. V gave up 0 bases and J gave up 3 bases, with 9 bases separating them. The CDR3: CASSIDGGSYEQYF. The CDR3 coding sequence is TGTGCCAGTAGTATAGATGGCGGTAGCTACGAGCAGTACTTC.

V and J are TRBV9 and TRBJ2-7, with D possibly being TRBD2 (5 bases). Trimming left V 0 bases short and J 6 bases short, with 7 bases between. Germline-derived CDR1 and CDR2 are SGDLS and YYNGEE. The CDR3 totals 12 residues. In DNA form, the CDR3 reads TGTGCCAGCAGCGTAGCTCGGGGCGAGCAGTACTTC. This translates into CASSVARGEQYF.

This clone was detected only a few times. The CDR3 loop is CATSFSGKNTEAFF. The CDR3 nucleotides read TGTGCCACCAGCTTCTCGGGTAAGAACACTGAAGCTTTCTTT. The rearrangement links TRBV15 to TRBJ1-1, with D unresolved. Germline assignment: CDR1 LNHNV and CDR2 YYDKDF (reference sequence). This CDR3 comprises 14 residues. Trimming removed 5 bases at V and 1 base at J, with 11 bases between. Looking up the rest from reference TRBV15 and TRBJ1-1 gives the full variable domain: DAMVIQNPRYQVTQFGKPVTLSCSQTLNHNVMYWYQQKSSQAPKLLFHYYDKDFNNEADTPDNFQSRRPNTSFCFLDIRSPGLGDTAMYLCATSFSGKNTEAFFGQGTRLTVV.

The chain couples TRBV12-3 or TRBV12-4 to TRBJ1-6, with 10 bases fitting TRBD1. CDR3 length: 13 amino acids. The V and J ends lost 3 bases and 13 bases, in that order; junction bases with no gene match: 3. CDR3 DNA sequence: TGTGCCAGCAGTTTTTTGGACAGGGGGCCCCTCCACTTT. Its protein is CASSFLDRGPLHF.

The chain couples TRBV6-2 or TRBV6-3 to TRBJ2-4; 7 positions match TRBD1. This CDR3 comprises 13 residues. V shed 6 bases and J 7 bases; nucleotides not matched to a gene: 6. CDR1 is MNHEY, CDR2 SVGEGT, per germline. CDR3 DNA sequence: TGTGCCAGCAGCCAATACAGGGGCAACATTCAGTACTTC. Protein sequence: CASSQYRGNIQYF.

CDR3 sequence reads: CASSAGQLGIEAFF. CDR3 bases: TGCGCCAGCAGCGCAGGACAGCTTGGGATTGAAGCTTTCTTT. The chain employs TRBV5-1 and TRBJ1-1; D might be TRBD1 (6 bases). The CDR3 is made up of 14 amino acids. The germline V gene encodes CDR1 SGHRS and CDR2 YFSETQ. Trimming cost V 4 bases and J 7 bases, with 17 bases left between them. The full variable domain, its missing parts supplied by reference TRBV5-1 and TRBJ1-1, is KAGVTQTPRYLIKTRGQQVTLSCSPISGHRSVSWYQQTPGQGLQFLFEYFSETQRNKGNFPGRFSGRQFSNSRSEMNVSTLELGDSALYLCASSAGQLGIEAFFGQGTRLTVV.

The V call is TRBV14, the J call TRBJ2-3, with D maybe TRBD1 (6 bases). The CDR3 length is 15 residues. V dropped 0 bases and J dropped 4 bases, with 11 bases sitting between them. CDR1 is SGHDN and CDR2 is FVKESK in the germline V gene. Written as DNA, the CDR3 is TGTGCCAGCAGCCAAGAGGCAGGGGTGGCAGATACGCAGTATTTT. Translating gives CASSQEAGVADTQYF.

The genes are TRBV11-2 and TRBJ2-5, with D perhaps matching TRBD1 (5 bases). Trimming cost V 5 bases and J 9 bases, with 19 bases left between them. This CDR3 comprises 14 residues. From germline, CDR1 is SGHAT and CDR2 FQNNGV. The CDR3, as DNA: TGTGCCAGCAGCCCGGGCGGACCCAGGGATCCCCAGTACTTC. The encoded protein is CASSPGGPRDPQYF.

This rearrangement joins TRBV19 to TRBJ2-3; TRBD2 matches 8 bases. This CDR3 comprises 16 residues. Looked up from germline, CDR1 is LNHDA and CDR2 is SQIVND (reference sequence). The V segment lost 1 base and the J segment 7 bases; nucleotides outside the gene matches: 10. The CDR3 protein is CASSIVGGARLYTQYF. As DNA, the CDR3 is TGTGCCAGTAGTATAGTCGGGGGGGCTCGGTTATATACGCAGTATTTT. The full variable domain, completed using reference TRBV19 and TRBJ2-3, is DGGITQSPKYLFRKEGQNVTLSCEQNLNHDAMYWYRQDPGQGLRLIYYSQIVNDFQKGDIAEGYSVSREKKESFPLTVTSAQKNPTAFYLCASSIVGGARLYTQYFGPGTRLTVL.

This rearrangement joins TRBV5-5 to TRBJ1-2, with a possible D match to TRBD1 (6 bases). Looked up from germline, CDR1 is SGHKS and CDR2 is YYEKEE (reference sequence). The CDR3 runs 15 residues. V lost 4 bases, J lost 7 bases, and 20 bases lay in between. As DNA, the CDR3 is TGTGCCAGCAGCGTCGCCTCTACAGGGTTAGGTGGCTACACCTTC. Protein: CASSVASTGLGGYTF.

The chain combines TRBV18 with TRBJ2-7; 8 positions agree with TRBD1. V lost 5 bases to trimming and J lost 4 bases; unmatched junction nucleotides: 10. The CDR3 runs to 15 residues. Germline CDR1 is KGHSH and CDR2 is LQKENI. The CDR3 nucleotides read TGTGCCAGCTCAGACCCTTGGACAGGGAATTACGAGCAGTACTTC. Its protein is CASSDPWTGNYEQYF.

The chain employs TRBV5-6 and TRBJ2-1, with D possibly being TRBD2 (5 bases). V dropped 2 bases and J dropped 4 bases, with 10 bases sitting between them. This CDR3 comprises 14 residues. The germline V gene encodes CDR1 SGHDT and CDR2 YYEEEE. CDR3 in DNA: TGTGCCAGCAGCTTCCCTAGACTATACAATGAGCAGTTCTTC. Encoded protein: CASSFPRLYNEQFF.

The chain carries TRBV5-1 and TRBJ2-6; D uncertain. Trimming left V 1 base short and J 0 bases short, with 2 bases between. From germline, CDR1 is SGHRS and CDR2 YFSETQ. The CDR3 runs 14 residues. CDR3 sequence (DNA): TGCGCCAGCAGCTTGCTCTCTGGGGCCAACGTCCTGACTTTC. Translation: CASSLLSGANVLTF.

This clone occurred a few times. This sequence joins TRBV5-1 and TRBJ2-2; 9 positions match TRBD2. V was clipped by 3 bases and J by 0 bases; unmatched bases: 9. The CDR3 runs to 18 residues. Per the germline V gene, CDR1 is SGHRS and CDR2 is YFSETQ. CDR3 DNA sequence: TGCGCCAGCAGCTCCTATAGACTAGCGGACACGAACACCGGGGAGCTGTTTTTT. Encoded protein: CASSSYRLADTNTGELFF.

CDR3 DNA: TGTGCCAGCAGAACAATCGCCGGGGAGCTGTTTTTT. Residues: CASRTIAGELFF. The genes are TRBV6-5 and TRBJ2-2; D ambiguous. This CDR3 has 12 amino acids. Germline loops: CDR1 MNHEY, CDR2 SVGAGI. V was pared by 6 bases and J by 6 bases, with 8 bases between.